The sequence of this T cell receptor beta chain was determined in a study of shared clonotypes between healthy human individuals (TCRdb year 2020). The study in broad terms: The cohort included a few men and a couple of women between 18 and 49 years of age. Per donor, three plates each were used for CD4 naive and CD4 memory, two for CD8 naive, and one for CD8 memory. To estimate repertoire size and how much clonotype sharing occurs between individuals, the study deeply sequenced the blood TCR repertoires of several healthy adults. Libraries were prepared and TCR repertoires were sequenced by different laboratories using diverse techniques, in order to increase sequencing depth and limit assay-specific biases. Each donor's leukapheresis produced roughly between roughly 0.85 and 9.5 billion PBMCs. Overall study results and their limits: Even with the large sequencing depth, rarefaction of the sorted-subset datasets indicated that sequencing was incomplete. Sampling was limited to blood, and TCR repertoires in tissue likely differ from TCR repertoires in blood. Higher generation probabilities were observed for clonotypes shared by all four sorted-subset donors than for non-shared clonotypes. Based on pairwise subsampling, the degree of clonotype sharing among donors was expected to be affected by sequencing depth. Sharing across a few donors was observed for approximately 5% of naive CD4, over 3% of naive CD8, over 2% of memory CD4, and less than 0.45% of memory CD8 clonotypes. Naive subsets generally had larger estimated clonotype richness than memory subsets did. The small number of donors limited the genetic and exposure-history diversity represented.

CDR1 and CDR2, per the germline V gene (reference sequence), are SGHNT and YYREEE. The CDR3 holds 14 amino acids from the cysteine to the phenylalanine. CDR3 DNA only is kept here, 42 bases in frame from base 1. V drops 2 bases and J drops 2 bases, leaving 8 bases in between. Healthy HIV-negative adults with no recently reported acute infections or vaccinations were included as donors. Every donor was a Caucasian adult living in Nashville, Tennessee, USA. Magnetic negative selection was used to enrich CD4+ T cells, after which naive cells were positively selected on CD45RA and the negative fraction became the memory subset. After blood collection by leukapheresis, PBMCs were isolated using Ficoll-Histopaque density gradient centrifugation and then cryopreserved in the vapor phase of liquid nitrogen. Purity and quantity of every magnetically sorted T cell population were checked by analytical flow cytometry. From each sorted fraction, genomic DNA was isolated and quantified by UV absorbance on a Nanodrop 2000c.

Using the deep immunoSEQ assay, multiplex PCR amplified TCR CDR3 regions from genomic DNA. Extracted genomic DNA from each cell subset was spread evenly across all wells of several immunoSEQ 96-well plates, with each plate serving as a replicate. Each replicate PCR for sorted subsets received around 210 ng genomic DNA, equal to 30,000 or so T cell genomes. Purified libraries were quantified with a Qubit 3.0 fluorometer, sized on a Bioanalyzer 2100, and re-quantified with the KAPA Library Quantification kit. Every immunoSEQ 96-well plate was sequenced on a dedicated single-read 150-cycle Illumina NextSeq 550 flow cell. From the authors' description of their analysis: The immunoSEQ output contained only junctional sequences without quality scores, so filtering could not match that applied to full-length reads. Sequences were annotated with PyIR, a Python wrapper for IgBLAST v1.9, and V/J genes and CDR3 were assigned using IMGT germline references. Reads were filtered out if the reads had weak V/J assignments (E-value above 1e-6), no CDR3, stop codons, out-of-frame junctions, or ambiguous translated residues. V3J clonotypes were defined as sequences sharing an identical inferred V gene, J gene, and CDR3 amino acid sequence. The percentage overlap between two repertoires was calculated by dividing the number of shared unique clonotypes by the size of the smaller repertoire. RTK rarefaction, the Chao1 estimator, and Recon v2.1 estimates of unobserved clonotypes were used to assess repertoire richness. Generation probabilities for all TCRbeta clonotypes obtained by the gDNA method from several donors were computed using OLGA. In its TCRdb copy, this immuneACCESS table keeps in-frame sequences only and misses some clones. Where compared with another copy, unresolved V genes explain less than half of these, and the others have no known cause. V, J and clone size are those of that table, while D and trimming were read from the DNA. The sample table shows about 710,000 clones, and about three quarters are seen once. About 1.8% of the sample is in the top ten clones.

In its sample, this clone was seen a few times. There is no known antigen for this receptor. No per-base quality is available; no much larger clone lies one base away. Sequencing used memory CD4+ T cells sorted from blood. The cell subset or site label corresponds to: CD45RA-negative fraction. The clonotype was recovered from a woman in her 30s in good health. This chain joins TRBV5-4 to TRBJ2-1; TRBD1 is possibly the D segment (5 matching bases). The DNA is as follows: TGTGCCAGCAGCTTTCAGGGCGCCTACAATGAGCAGTTCTTC. This yields the protein CASSFQGAYNEQFF. Supplemented by the reference TRBV5-4 and TRBJ2-1 proteins around the CDR3, the complete variable domain is ETGVTQSPTHLIKTRGQQVTLRCSSQSGHNTVSWYQQALGQGPQFIFQYYREEENGRGNFPPRFSGLQFPNYSSELNVNALELDDSALYLCASSFQGAYNEQFFGPGTRLTVL.